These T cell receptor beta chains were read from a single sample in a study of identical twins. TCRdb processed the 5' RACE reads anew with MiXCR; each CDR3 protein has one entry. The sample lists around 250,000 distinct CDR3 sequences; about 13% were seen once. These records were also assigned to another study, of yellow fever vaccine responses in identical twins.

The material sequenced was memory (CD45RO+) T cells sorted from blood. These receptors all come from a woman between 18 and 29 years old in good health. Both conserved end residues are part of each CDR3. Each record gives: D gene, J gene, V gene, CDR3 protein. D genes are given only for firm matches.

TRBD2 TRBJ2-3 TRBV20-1 CSARDWRGLAQYF
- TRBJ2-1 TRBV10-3 CAISDRNGEDEQFF
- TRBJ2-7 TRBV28 CASSLPIDGIKGEQYF
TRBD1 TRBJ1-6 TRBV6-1 CASSVDRDNSPLHF
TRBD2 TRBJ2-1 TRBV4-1 CASSQDPTSGAISSYNEQFF
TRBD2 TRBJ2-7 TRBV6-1 CASRGTSSFHEQYF
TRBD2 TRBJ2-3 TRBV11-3 CASSLGGTSAHTQYF
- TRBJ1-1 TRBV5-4 CASSLGQDLNTEAFF
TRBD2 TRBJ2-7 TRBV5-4 CASSLTLAGGLEQYF
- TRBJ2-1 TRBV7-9 CASSHDTDNEQFF
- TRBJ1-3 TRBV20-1 CSAGEGAFLGNTIYF
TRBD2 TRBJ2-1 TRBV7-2 CASSLGGGTYYNEQFF
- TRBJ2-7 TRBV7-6 CASSPLDSSYEQYF
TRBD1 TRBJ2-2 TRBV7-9 CATEGTGITGELFF
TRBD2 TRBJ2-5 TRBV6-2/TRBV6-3 CASSDTGLASGTQYF
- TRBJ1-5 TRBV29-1 CSVEEDRYSNQPQHF
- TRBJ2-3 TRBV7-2 CASSSDLGVDTQYF
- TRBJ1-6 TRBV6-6 CASSSSRGSPLHF
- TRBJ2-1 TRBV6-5 CASSYGDVSYNEQFF
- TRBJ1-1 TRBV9 CASSAQGLNTEAFF
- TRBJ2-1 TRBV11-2 CASSLIRSYNEQFF
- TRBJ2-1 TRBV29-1 CSVELGNLYNEQFF
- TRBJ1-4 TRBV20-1 CSAQQGGDEKLFF
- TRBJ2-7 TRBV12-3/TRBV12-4 CASSSGNEQYF
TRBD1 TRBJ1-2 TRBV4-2 CASSLPNLLGGEGHGYTF
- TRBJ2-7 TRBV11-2 CASSSGFTYEQYF
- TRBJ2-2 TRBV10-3 CAISGPGLNTGELFF
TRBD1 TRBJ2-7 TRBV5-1 CASSISQGYEQYF
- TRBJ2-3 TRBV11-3 CASSLVLGRAQYF
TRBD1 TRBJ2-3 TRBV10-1 CASSGPGGRSTDTQYF
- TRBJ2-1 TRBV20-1 CSASATGTEQFF
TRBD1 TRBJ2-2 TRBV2 CASVGQGNTGELFF
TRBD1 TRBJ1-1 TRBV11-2 CASSLSGGGLEKGEAFF
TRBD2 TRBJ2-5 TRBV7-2 CASSHPGLAGGGQYF
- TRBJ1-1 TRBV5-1 CASRSNTEAFF
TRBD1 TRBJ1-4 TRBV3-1 CASSHSDGQGTGQLFF
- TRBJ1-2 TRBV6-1 CASSQPRTGSYGYTF
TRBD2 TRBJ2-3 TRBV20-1 CSAKIAGGTDTQYF
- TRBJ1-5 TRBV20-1 CSVWTDSNQPQHF
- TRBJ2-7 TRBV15 CAASRERGRSDEQYF
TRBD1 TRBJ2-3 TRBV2 CASSEAPGQGRDTQYF
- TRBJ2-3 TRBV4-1 CASSQDRGALTDTQYF
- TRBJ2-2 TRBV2 CASTGWTGELFF
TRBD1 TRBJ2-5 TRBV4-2 CASSHPQGSGETQYF
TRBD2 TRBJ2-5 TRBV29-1 CSVETSGIGETQYF
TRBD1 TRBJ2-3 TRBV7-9 CASSLKTGDTQYF
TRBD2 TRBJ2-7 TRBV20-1 CSARDVVSGSSYEQYF
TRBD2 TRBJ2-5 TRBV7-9 CASSPNWGAGGQETQYF
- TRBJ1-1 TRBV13 CASSLDRRGAFF
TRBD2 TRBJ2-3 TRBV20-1 CSAIRLAGSHGDTQYF
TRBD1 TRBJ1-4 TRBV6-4 CASSQDRGDEKLFF
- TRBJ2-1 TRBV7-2 CASSLSGEQFF
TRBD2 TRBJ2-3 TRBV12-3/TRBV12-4 CASSWEKGLVSNTQYF
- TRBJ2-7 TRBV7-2 CASSFGRQSSYEQYF
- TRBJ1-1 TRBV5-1 CASSWATVGSNTEAFF
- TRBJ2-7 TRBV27 CASSPRPGIEQYF
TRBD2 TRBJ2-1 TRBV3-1 CASRILAGDRNEQFF